The rows below give T cell receptor beta chains drawn from one sample of a study of cytomegalovirus exposure and HLA in healthy donors. Sequencing was performed with immunoSEQ multiplex PCR; in TCRdb, only in-frame clones are kept and a portion is missing. This table has 150,000 to 200,000 clones, over 60% appearing once. Sequenced input: PBMCs. The receptors originated from a male donor in good health and CMV-seronegative. The CDR3 runs from the conserved cysteine through the conserved F or W. Fields, in order: V gene, J gene, D gene, clone size, CDR3 protein, CDR3 DNA. A D gene is named only where the DNA matches it firmly. Rows may omit the clone size; those that give it use once, few, many or a size class.

V gene: TRBV18; J gene: TRBJ1-6; D gene: TRBD1; clone size: -; CDR3 protein: CASSAGTENSPLHF; CDR3 DNA: TGTGCCAGCTCAGCGGGGACAGAAAATTCACCCCTCCACTTT
V gene: TRBV4-1; J gene: TRBJ1-4; D gene: -; clone size: -; CDR3 protein: CASSQDMWKLRRGTNEKLFF; CDR3 DNA: TGCGCCAGCAGCCAAGATATGTGGAAACTCAGGAGGGGAACTAATGAAAAACTGTTTTTT
V gene: TRBV28; J gene: TRBJ2-7; D gene: -; clone size: few; CDR3 protein: CASRHPGFGLYEQYF; CDR3 DNA: TGTGCCAGCAGGCACCCGGGATTCGGATTATACGAGCAGTACTTC
V gene: TRBV2; J gene: TRBJ2-1; D gene: -; clone size: -; CDR3 protein: CASSDQGTTYNEQFF; CDR3 DNA: TGTGCCAGCAGTGATCAGGGGACTACCTACAATGAGCAGTTCTTC
V gene: TRBV2; J gene: TRBJ1-6; D gene: TRBD1; clone size: -; CDR3 protein: CASSDRQGLISPLHF; CDR3 DNA: TGTGCCAGCAGTGACCGACAGGGCCTCATTTCACCCCTCCACTTT
V gene: TRBV6-6; J gene: TRBJ2-7; D gene: -; clone size: -; CDR3 protein: CASISAPEDEQYF; CDR3 DNA: TGTGCCAGCATCTCGGCCCCTGAGGACGAGCAGTACTTC
V gene: TRBV19; J gene: TRBJ2-5; D gene: -; clone size: -; CDR3 protein: CASSIAAGIGETQYF; CDR3 DNA: TGTGCCAGTAGTATAGCGGCGGGGATCGGGGAGACCCAGTACTTC
V gene: TRBV7-2; J gene: TRBJ2-5; D gene: -; clone size: -; CDR3 protein: CASSLGPEETQYF; CDR3 DNA: TGTGCCAGCAGCTTAGGTCCGGAAGAGACCCAGTACTTC
V gene: TRBV5-1; J gene: TRBJ1-1; D gene: TRBD1; clone size: -; CDR3 protein: CASSWDRTKNTEAFF; CDR3 DNA: TGCGCCAGCAGCTGGGACAGAACTAAGAACACTGAAGCTTTCTTT
V gene: TRBV7-9; J gene: TRBJ2-7; D gene: -; clone size: -; CDR3 protein: CSSSPRQTLWYEQYF; CDR3 DNA: TGTTCCAGCAGCCCCCGACAGACCCTTTGGTACGAGCAGTACTTC
V gene: TRBV5-3; J gene: TRBJ2-7; D gene: -; clone size: -; CDR3 protein: CARSPSQGFGYEQYF; CDR3 DNA: TGTGCCAGAAGCCCAAGTCAGGGGTTCGGCTACGAGCAGTACTTC
V gene: TRBV7-9; J gene: TRBJ2-7; D gene: -; clone size: -; CDR3 protein: CSSSPLQGRLLYEQYF; CDR3 DNA: TGTTCCAGCAGCCCGCTACAGGGAAGGCTCCTCTACGAGCAGTACTTC
V gene: TRBV7-9; J gene: TRBJ1-3; D gene: TRBD1; clone size: -; CDR3 protein: CSSSRGQGGGNTIYF; CDR3 DNA: TGTTCCAGCAGCCGTGGACAGGGTGGAGGAAACACCATATATTTT
V gene: TRBV28; J gene: TRBJ1-5; D gene: TRBD1; clone size: few; CDR3 protein: CASSFRDRAAQPQHF; CDR3 DNA: TGTGCCAGCAGTTTCCGGGACAGGGCAGCTCAGCCCCAGCATTTT
V gene: TRBV5-1; J gene: TRBJ1-2; D gene: TRBD1; clone size: -; CDR3 protein: CASSPGQGSIYAF; CDR3 DNA: TGCGCCAGCAGCCCCGGACAGGGGAGTATCTACGCCTTC
V gene: TRBV5-1; J gene: TRBJ1-3; D gene: -; clone size: -; CDR3 protein: CASSLGPGKLSGNTIYF; CDR3 DNA: TGCGCCAGCAGCTTGGGGCCAGGCAAACTCTCTGGAAACACCATATATTTT
V gene: TRBV7-6; J gene: TRBJ2-6; D gene: TRBD1; clone size: -; CDR3 protein: CASSLAGGKNSGANVLTF; CDR3 DNA: TGTGCCAGCAGCTTAGCAGGGGGCAAGAACTCTGGGGCCAACGTCCTGACTTTC
V gene: TRBV18; J gene: TRBJ1-5; D gene: -; clone size: -; CDR3 protein: CASSPESSLRSNQPQHF; CDR3 DNA: TGTGCCAGCTCACCAGAGTCAAGTCTACGTAGCAATCAGCCCCAGCATTTT
V gene: TRBV11-1; J gene: TRBJ2-5; D gene: TRBD1; clone size: -; CDR3 protein: CASSSGTVPQETQYF; CDR3 DNA: TGTGCCAGCAGCTCAGGGACAGTACCACAAGAGACCCAGTACTTC
V gene: TRBV7-9; J gene: TRBJ2-7; D gene: TRBD1; clone size: -; CDR3 protein: CASSLWTGGPDEQYF; CDR3 DNA: TGTGCCAGCAGCTTATGGACAGGGGGGCCGGACGAGCAGTACTTC
V gene: TRBV19; J gene: TRBJ2-3; D gene: -; clone size: -; CDR3 protein: CASADSSTDTQYF; CDR3 DNA: TGTGCCAGTGCTGACAGTAGCACAGATACGCAGTATTTT
V gene: TRBV19; J gene: TRBJ2-1; D gene: TRBD1; clone size: -; CDR3 protein: CASSIPGQGYNEQFF; CDR3 DNA: TGTGCCAGTAGTATCCCGGGACAGGGATACAATGAGCAGTTCTTC
V gene: TRBV28; J gene: TRBJ2-2; D gene: -; clone size: -; CDR3 protein: CASSLLAGDTGELFF; CDR3 DNA: TGTGCCAGCAGTTTACTTGCAGGGGACACCGGGGAGCTGTTTTTT
V gene: TRBV27; J gene: TRBJ1-2; D gene: -; clone size: -; CDR3 protein: CASSFGGDGIYGYTF; CDR3 DNA: TGTGCCAGCAGTTTCGGGGGGGACGGGATCTATGGCTACACCTTC
V gene: TRBV5-6; J gene: TRBJ1-2; D gene: -; clone size: -; CDR3 protein: CASSLSAGYGYTF; CDR3 DNA: TGTGCCAGCAGCTTGTCAGCAGGCTATGGCTACACCTTC
V gene: TRBV5-1; J gene: TRBJ1-1; D gene: -; clone size: once; CDR3 protein: CASNLGGGLTEAFF; CDR3 DNA: TGCGCCAGCAACCTAGGGGGGGGGCTCACTGAAGCTTTCTTT
V gene: TRBV15; J gene: TRBJ1-6; D gene: TRBD1; clone size: -; CDR3 protein: CATSRGDRDNSPLHF; CDR3 DNA: TGTGCCACCAGCAGGGGTGACAGGGATAATTCACCCCTCCACTTT
V gene: TRBV2; J gene: TRBJ2-1; D gene: -; clone size: -; CDR3 protein: CASTAGTGYNEQFF; CDR3 DNA: TGTGCCAGCACCGCCGGGACTGGCTACAATGAGCAGTTCTTC
V gene: TRBV19; J gene: TRBJ2-1; D gene: -; clone size: -; CDR3 protein: CATTKGGEYNEQFF; CDR3 DNA: TGTGCCACTACAAAGGGGGGGGAGTACAATGAGCAGTTCTTC
V gene: TRBV6-5; J gene: TRBJ2-1; D gene: -; clone size: few; CDR3 protein: CASSYSGVGEQFF; CDR3 DNA: TGTGCCAGCAGTTACTCAGGGGTGGGTGAGCAGTTCTTC
V gene: TRBV19; J gene: TRBJ1-3; D gene: -; clone size: -; CDR3 protein: CASSWRGGNSGNTIYF; CDR3 DNA: TGTGCCAGTAGTTGGCGGGGGGGGAACTCTGGAAACACCATATATTTT
V gene: TRBV7-9; J gene: TRBJ2-1; D gene: TRBD2; clone size: -; CDR3 protein: CAGRVGGLAGGKPEQFF; CDR3 DNA: TGTGCCGGACGCGTGGGGGGACTAGCGGGGGGAAAGCCTGAGCAGTTCTTC
V gene: TRBV6-5; J gene: TRBJ1-2; D gene: -; clone size: -; CDR3 protein: CASRTGRNYGYTF; CDR3 DNA: TGTGCCAGCAGAACCGGCAGGAACTATGGCTACACCTTC
V gene: TRBV7-9; J gene: TRBJ1-4; D gene: TRBD1; clone size: -; CDR3 protein: CASSFPQGREKLFF; CDR3 DNA: TGTGCCAGCAGCTTTCCACAGGGGAGGGAAAAACTGTTTTTT
V gene: TRBV7-9; J gene: TRBJ2-3; D gene: -; clone size: -; CDR3 protein: CASSQPGTGTDTQYF; CDR3 DNA: TGTGCCAGCAGCCAACCCGGTACGGGCACAGATACGCAGTATTTT
V gene: TRBV2; J gene: TRBJ2-1; D gene: -; clone size: once; CDR3 protein: CASSEAGENEQFF; CDR3 DNA: TGTGCCAGCAGTGAAGCGGGCGAGAATGAGCAGTTCTTC
V gene: TRBV7-9; J gene: TRBJ1-1; D gene: -; clone size: -; CDR3 protein: CASSGTFRGTEAFF; CDR3 DNA: TGTGCCAGCAGCGGGACTTTTAGGGGCACTGAAGCTTTCTTT